Here is one T cell receptor beta chain with its context. As originally analysed: Reference gene primers were amplified, and this amplification served to estimate nucleated cell counts. Method: immunoSEQ multiplex PCR; TCRdb's copy keeps in-frame clones and lacks some. V, J and clone size were drawn from that table, and D and trimming were deduced from the DNA. The sample shows around 100,000 clones, just over 85% of them seen only once. The sample comes from a study of blood T cell repertoires in COVID-19. Study-wide background: The United States, Italy and Spain provided the acute and convalescent COVID-19 samples. The analysed material was cDNA or gDNA that came from T cells, B-cell-depleted T cells, or PBMCs.

The V gene end was trimmed by 3 bases and the J gene end by 6 bases; junction bases not matched to a gene: 2. Germline assignment: CDR1 MGHDK and CDR2 SYGVNS. The CDR3 totals 13 residues. This clonotype was sampled from a human donor in a cohort sampled during active COVID-19. V gene TRBV25-1 combines with J gene TRBJ2-4, with 7 bases lining up with TRBD1. The sample comprised peripheral blood. The CDR3 region is CASSERGRNIQYF. In DNA form, the CDR3 reads TGTGCCAGCAGTGAGAGGGGGCGAAACATTCAGTACTTC.